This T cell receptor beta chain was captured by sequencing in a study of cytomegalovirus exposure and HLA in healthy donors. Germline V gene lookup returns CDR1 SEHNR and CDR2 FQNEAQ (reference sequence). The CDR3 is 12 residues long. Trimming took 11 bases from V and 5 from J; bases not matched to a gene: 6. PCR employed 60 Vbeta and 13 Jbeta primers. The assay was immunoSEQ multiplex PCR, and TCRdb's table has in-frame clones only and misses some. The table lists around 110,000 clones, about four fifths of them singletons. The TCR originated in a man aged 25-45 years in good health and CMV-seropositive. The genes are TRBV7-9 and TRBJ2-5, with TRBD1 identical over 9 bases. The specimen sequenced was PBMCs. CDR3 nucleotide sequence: TGTGCCGGAGAACAGGGGGCGGAGACCCAGTACTTC. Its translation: CAGEQGAETQYF.